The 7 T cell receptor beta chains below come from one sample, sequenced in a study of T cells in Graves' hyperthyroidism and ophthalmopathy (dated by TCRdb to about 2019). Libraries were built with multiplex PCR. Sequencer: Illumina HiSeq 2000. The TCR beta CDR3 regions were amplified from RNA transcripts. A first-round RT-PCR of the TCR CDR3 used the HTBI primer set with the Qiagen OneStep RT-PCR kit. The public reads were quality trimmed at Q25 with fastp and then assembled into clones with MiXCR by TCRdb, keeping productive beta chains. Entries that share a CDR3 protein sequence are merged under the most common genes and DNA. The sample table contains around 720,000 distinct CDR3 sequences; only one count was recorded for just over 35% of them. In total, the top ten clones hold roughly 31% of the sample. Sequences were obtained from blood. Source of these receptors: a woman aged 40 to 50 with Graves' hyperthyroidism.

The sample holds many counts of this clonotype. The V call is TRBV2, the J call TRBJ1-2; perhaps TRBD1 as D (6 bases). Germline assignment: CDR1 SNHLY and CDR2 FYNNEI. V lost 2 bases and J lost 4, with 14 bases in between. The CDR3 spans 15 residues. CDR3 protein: CASSEMGATGYGYTF. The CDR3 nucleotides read TGTGCCAGCAGTGAAATGGGGGCGACAGGCTATGGCTACACCTTC.

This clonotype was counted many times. The CDR3 spells CASSTLGSRANSPLHF. The CDR3, as DNA: TGTGCCAGTAGTACCCTCGGGTCACGGGCGAATTCACCCCTCCACTTT. This chain joins TRBV19 and TRBJ1-6; D is unclear. V gave up 4 bases and J gave up 7 bases, with 17 bases separating them. This CDR3 is 16 amino acids long. The V gene's germline CDR1 is LNHDA and CDR2 SQIVND (reference sequence).

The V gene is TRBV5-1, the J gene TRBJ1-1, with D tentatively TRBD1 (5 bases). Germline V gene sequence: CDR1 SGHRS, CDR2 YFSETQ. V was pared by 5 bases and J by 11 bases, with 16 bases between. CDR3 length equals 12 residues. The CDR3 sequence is CASREGRLLAFF. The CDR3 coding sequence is TGCGCCAGCAGGGAGGGGAGGTTATTGGCTTTCTTT.

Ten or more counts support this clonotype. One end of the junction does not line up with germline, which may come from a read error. For the CDR3, the DNA is TGTGCTAGCAGCCCTGGATCAGCGCCGAATGAGCAGTTCTTC. Protein sequence: CASSPGSAPNEQFF. The chain recombines TRBV7-7 with TRBJ2-7; D remains ambiguous. TRBJ2-1 explains the end of the DNA better; the J call may be wrong. This CDR3 comprises 14 residues. CDR1 and CDR2 from the germline V gene are SSHAT and FNYEAQ (reference sequence).

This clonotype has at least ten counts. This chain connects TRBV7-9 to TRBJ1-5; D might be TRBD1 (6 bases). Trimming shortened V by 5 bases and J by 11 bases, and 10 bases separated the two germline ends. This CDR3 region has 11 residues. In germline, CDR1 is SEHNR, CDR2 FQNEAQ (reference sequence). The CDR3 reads CASSRTETQHF. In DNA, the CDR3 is TGTGCCAGCAGCCGGACAGAAACCCAGCATTTT.

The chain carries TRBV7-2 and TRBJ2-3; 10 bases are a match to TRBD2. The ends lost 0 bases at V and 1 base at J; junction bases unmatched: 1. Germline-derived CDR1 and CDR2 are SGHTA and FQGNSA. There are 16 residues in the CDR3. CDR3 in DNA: TGTGCCAGCAGCTTAGCGAGCGGGAGGGGCACAGATACGCAGTATTTT. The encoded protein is CASSLASGRGTDTQYF.

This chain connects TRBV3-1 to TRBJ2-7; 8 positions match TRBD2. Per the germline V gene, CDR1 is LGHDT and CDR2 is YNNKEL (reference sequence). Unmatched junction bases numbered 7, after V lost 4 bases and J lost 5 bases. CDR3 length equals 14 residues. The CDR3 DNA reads TGTGCCAGCAGCCTAAGCGGGGGACTGGACGAGCAGTACTTC. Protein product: CASSLSGGLDEQYF.